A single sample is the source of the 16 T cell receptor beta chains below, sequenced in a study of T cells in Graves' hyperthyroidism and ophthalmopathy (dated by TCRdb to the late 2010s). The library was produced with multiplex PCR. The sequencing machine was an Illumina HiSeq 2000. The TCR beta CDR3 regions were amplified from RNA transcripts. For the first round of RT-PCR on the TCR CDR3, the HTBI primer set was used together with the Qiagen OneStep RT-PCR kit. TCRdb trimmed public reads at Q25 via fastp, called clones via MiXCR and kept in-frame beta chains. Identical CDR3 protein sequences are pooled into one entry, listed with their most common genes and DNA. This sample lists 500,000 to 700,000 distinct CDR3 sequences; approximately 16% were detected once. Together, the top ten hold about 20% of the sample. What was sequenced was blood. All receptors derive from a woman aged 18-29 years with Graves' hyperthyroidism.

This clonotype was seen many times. DNA of the CDR3: TGTGCCAGCAGCTTACAGGGGGGCGGGTCCCCCCCCTACGAGCAGTACTTC. Residues: CASSLQGGGSPPYEQYF. The rearrangement joins TRBV11-1 to TRBJ2-7, with D possibly being TRBD1 (7 bases). There are 17 residues in the CDR3. The germline V gene encodes CDR1 SGHAT and CDR2 FQDESV (reference sequence). Trimming shortened V by 2 bases and J by 2 bases, and 19 bases separated the two germline ends.

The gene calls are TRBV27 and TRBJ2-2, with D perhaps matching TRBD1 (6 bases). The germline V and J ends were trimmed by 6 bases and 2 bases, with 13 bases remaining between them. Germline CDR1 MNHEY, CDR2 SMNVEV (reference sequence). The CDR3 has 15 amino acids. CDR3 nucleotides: TGTGCCAGCAGCTTAACAGGGTCCAACACCGGGGAGCTGTTTTTT. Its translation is CASSLTGSNTGELFF.

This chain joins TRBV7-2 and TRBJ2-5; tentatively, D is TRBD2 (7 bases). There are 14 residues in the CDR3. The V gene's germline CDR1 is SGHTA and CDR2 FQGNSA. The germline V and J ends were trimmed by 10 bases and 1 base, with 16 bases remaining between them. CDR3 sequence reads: CATSRGGLQETQYF. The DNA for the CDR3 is TGTGCCACCTCGAGGGGGGGCCTCCAAGAGACCCAGTACTTC.

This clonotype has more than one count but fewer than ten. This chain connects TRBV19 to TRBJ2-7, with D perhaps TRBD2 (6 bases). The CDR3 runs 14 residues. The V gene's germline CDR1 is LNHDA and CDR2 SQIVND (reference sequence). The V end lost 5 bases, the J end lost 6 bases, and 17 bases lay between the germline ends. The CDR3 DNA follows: TGTGCCAGTAGTGAACTAGCTGCCCTGGGCGAGCAGTACTTC. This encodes CASSELAALGEQYF. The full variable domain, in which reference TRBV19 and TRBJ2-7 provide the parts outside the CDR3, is DGGITQSPKYLFRKEGQNVTLSCEQNLNHDAMYWYRQDPGQGLRLIYYSQIVNDFQKGDIAEGYSVSREKKESFPLTVTSAQKNPTAFYLCASSELAALGEQYFGPGTRLTVT.

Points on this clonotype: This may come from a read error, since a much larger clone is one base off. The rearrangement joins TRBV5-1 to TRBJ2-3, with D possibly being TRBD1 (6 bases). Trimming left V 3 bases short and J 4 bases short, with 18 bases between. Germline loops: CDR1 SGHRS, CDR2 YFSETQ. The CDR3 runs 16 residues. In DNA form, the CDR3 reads TGCGCCAGCAGCTGGGGGCTGCAGGTCGGGGCAGATACGCAGTATTTT. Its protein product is CASSWGLQVGADTQYF. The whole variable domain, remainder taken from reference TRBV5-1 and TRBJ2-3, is KAGVTQTPRYLIKTRGQQVTLSCSPISGHRSVSWYQQTPGQGLQFLFEYFSETQRNKGNFPGRFSGRQFSNSRSEMNVSTLELGDSALYLCASSWGLQVGADTQYFGPGTRLTVL.

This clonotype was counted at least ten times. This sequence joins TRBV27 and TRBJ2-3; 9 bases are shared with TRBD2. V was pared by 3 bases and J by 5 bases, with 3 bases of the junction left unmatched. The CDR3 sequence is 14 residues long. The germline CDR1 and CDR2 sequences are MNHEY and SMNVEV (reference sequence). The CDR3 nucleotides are TGTGCCAGCAGTTTGGCGGGGGGGTTAGATACGCAGTATTTT. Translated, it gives CASSLAGGLDTQYF.

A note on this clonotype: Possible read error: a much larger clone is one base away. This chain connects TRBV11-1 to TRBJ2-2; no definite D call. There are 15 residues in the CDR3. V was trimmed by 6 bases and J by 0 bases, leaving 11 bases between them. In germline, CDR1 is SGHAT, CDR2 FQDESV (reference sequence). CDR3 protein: CASREADANTGELFF. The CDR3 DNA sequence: TGTGCCAGCAGAGAGGCAGACGCGAACACCGGGGAGCTGTTTTTT.

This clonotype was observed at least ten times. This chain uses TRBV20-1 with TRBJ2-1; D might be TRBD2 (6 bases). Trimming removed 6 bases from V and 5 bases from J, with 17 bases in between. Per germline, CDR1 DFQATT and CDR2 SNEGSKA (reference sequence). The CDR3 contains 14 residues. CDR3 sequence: CSAYFVRENNEQFF. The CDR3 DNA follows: TGCAGTGCCTACTTCGTTCGGGAGAACAATGAGCAGTTCTTC.

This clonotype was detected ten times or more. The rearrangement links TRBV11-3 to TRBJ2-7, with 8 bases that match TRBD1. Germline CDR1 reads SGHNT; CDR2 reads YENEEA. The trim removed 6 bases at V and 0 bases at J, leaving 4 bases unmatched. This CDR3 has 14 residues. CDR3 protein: CASRHRGSSYEQYF. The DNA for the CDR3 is TGTGCCAGCAGGCACAGGGGGAGCTCCTACGAGCAGTACTTC.

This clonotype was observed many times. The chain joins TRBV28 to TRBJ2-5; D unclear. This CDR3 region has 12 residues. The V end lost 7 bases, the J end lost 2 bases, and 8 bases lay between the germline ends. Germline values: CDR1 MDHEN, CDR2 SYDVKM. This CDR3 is CASNYDQETQYF. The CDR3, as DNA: TGTGCCAGCAACTACGATCAAGAGACCCAGTACTTC.

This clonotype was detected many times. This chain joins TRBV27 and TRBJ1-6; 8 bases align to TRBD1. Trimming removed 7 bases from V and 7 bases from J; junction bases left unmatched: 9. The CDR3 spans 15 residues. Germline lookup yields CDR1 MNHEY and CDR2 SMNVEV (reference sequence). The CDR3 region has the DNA TGTGCCAGCAACACGAGGACAGGGAAGAATTCACCCCTCCACTTT. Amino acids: CASNTRTGKNSPLHF.

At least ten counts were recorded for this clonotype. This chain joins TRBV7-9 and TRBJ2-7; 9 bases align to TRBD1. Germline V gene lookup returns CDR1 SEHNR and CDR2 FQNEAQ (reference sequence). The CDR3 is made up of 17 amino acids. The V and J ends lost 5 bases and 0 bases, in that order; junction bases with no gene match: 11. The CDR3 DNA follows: TGTGCCAGCAGCCCACTGGGGCGGGACAGGGACTCCTACGAGCAGTACTTC. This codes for CASSPLGRDRDSYEQYF.

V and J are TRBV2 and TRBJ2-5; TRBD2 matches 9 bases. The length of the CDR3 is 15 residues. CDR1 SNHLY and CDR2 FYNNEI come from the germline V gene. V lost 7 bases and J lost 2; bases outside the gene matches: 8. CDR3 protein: CASTMREGFQETQYF. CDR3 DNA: TGTGCCAGCACCATGCGGGAGGGCTTTCAAGAGACCCAGTACTTC.

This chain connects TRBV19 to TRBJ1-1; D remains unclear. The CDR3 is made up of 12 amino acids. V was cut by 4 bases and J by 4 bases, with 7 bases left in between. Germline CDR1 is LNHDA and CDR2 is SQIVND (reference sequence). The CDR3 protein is CASSTPRTEAFF. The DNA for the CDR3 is TGTGCCAGTAGTACCCCTCGCACTGAAGCTTTCTTT.

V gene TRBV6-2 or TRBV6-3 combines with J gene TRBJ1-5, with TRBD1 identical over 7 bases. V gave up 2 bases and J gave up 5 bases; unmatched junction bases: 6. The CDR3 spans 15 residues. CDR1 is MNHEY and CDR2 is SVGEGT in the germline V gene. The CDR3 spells CASSYAGGNDQPQHF. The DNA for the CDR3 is TGTGCCAGCAGTTACGCAGGGGGAAACGATCAGCCCCAGCATTTT.

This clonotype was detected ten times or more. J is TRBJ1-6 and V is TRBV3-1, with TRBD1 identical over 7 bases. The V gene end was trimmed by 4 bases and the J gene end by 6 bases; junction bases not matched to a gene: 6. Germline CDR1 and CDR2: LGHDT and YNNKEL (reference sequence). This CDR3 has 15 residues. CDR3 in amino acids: CASSPRDRLNSPLHF. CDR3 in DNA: TGTGCCAGCAGCCCCCGGGACAGACTTAATTCACCCCTCCACTTT. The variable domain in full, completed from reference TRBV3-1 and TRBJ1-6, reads DTAVSQTPKYLVTQMGNDKSIKCEQNLGHDTMYWYKQDSKKFLKIMFSYNNKELIINETVPNRFSPKSPDKAHLNLHINSLELGDSAVYFCASSPRDRLNSPLHFGNGTRLTVT.